The 6 T cell receptor beta chains below all came from one sample that was sequenced in a study of blood T cell repertoires in COVID-19 (dated by TCRdb to the early 2020s). The protocol used for the library was the immunoSEQ multiplex PCR assay. As stored in TCRdb, this immuneACCESS dataset retains in-frame rearrangements with V and J assigned. A fraction of the clones does not appear; measured against another copy, unresolved V genes explain less than half of the discrepancy, and the remainder lacks a known reason. In this sample the table shows around 700,000 clones, 90% of which occur a single time. The ten most abundant clones make up more than 0.25% of the sample. Specimen: peripheral blood. Every receptor here comes from a young woman with acute or convalescent COVID-19.

This chain uses TRBV14 with TRBJ2-1; D is possibly TRBD1 (6 bases). V was clipped by 0 bases and J by 3 bases, with 15 bases between them. Germline lookup yields CDR1 SGHDN and CDR2 FVKESK. This CDR3 has 17 amino acids. DNA for the CDR3: TGTGCCAGCAGCCAAGAGAAAGGGACAATTTTCTACAATGAGCAGTTCTTC. Translation gives CASSQEKGTIFYNEQFF.

The CDR3 bases are TGTGCCAGCAGTTACGGCGACAGCTCGGGTTTCTATGGCTACACCTTC. Its translation is CASSYGDSSGFYGYTF. The J gene is TRBJ1-2, the V gene TRBV6-2 or TRBV6-3, with D possibly TRBD1 on 5 matching bases. This CDR3 contains 16 residues. Germline loops: CDR1 MNHEY, CDR2 SVGEGT. The germline V and J ends were trimmed by 2 bases and 4 bases, with 17 bases remaining between them.

The chain is built from TRBV3-1 (or the pseudogene TRBV3-2) and TRBJ2-7, with a weak D call TRBD1 (6 bases). Looked up from germline, CDR1 is LGHDT and CDR2 is YNNKEL (reference sequence). The CDR3 runs to 20 residues. Trimming removed 4 bases from V and 2 bases from J, with 30 bases in between. The CDR3 DNA reads TGTGCCAGCAGCCTCAAGACCCGGGACGCGCACACCAGGGGCCCCTACGAGCAGTACTTC. Residues: CASSLKTRDAHTRGPYEQYF.

Comment on this clone: Other DNA sequences in the sample encode the same CDR3. The V and J genes are TRBV6-5 and TRBJ1-4; unclear D gene. The germline V gene encodes CDR1 MNHEY and CDR2 SVGAGI. V lost 6 bases and J 0 bases, leaving 5 bases between the germline ends. CDR3 size: 13 residues. As DNA, the CDR3 is TGTGCCAGCAGGAGAGCAACTAATGAAAAACTGTTTTTT. This sequence encodes CASRRATNEKLFF.

J is TRBJ1-2 and V is TRBV13; TRBD1 might be the D (6 bases). CDR3 size: 16 residues. Trimming stripped 4 bases from V and 0 bases from J, with 15 bases between. Germline assignment: CDR1 PRHDT and CDR2 FYEKMQ (reference sequence). CDR3 nucleotide sequence: TGTGCCAGCAGCTACCCCACGGGGGGCCCTAACTATGGCTACACCTTC. Its translation is CASSYPTGGPNYGYTF.

This chain connects TRBV19 to TRBJ2-7; possibly TRBD1 for D (5 bases). Germline CDR1 reads LNHDA; CDR2 reads SQIVND (reference sequence). Trimming pared 5 bases from V and 2 bases from J, leaving 10 bases between. The CDR3 totals 13 residues. The CDR3 here is CASSLDITYEQYF. The DNA for the CDR3 is TGTGCCAGTAGTTTGGACATAACCTACGAGCAGTACTTC. The whole variable domain, filled in from reference TRBV19 and TRBJ2-7, reads DGGITQSPKYLFRKEGQNVTLSCEQNLNHDAMYWYRQDPGQGLRLIYYSQIVNDFQKGDIAEGYSVSREKKESFPLTVTSAQKNPTAFYLCASSLDITYEQYFGPGTRLTVT.